A single sample is the source of the 18 T cell receptor beta chains below, sequenced in a study of cytomegalovirus exposure and HLA in healthy donors. PCR was performed using 60 Vbeta and 13 Jbeta primers. TCRdb's table, derived via immunoSEQ multiplex PCR, lists solely in-frame clones and lacks some. The sample yields some 140,000 clones, roughly 77% seen once. Source material: PBMCs. Every receptor here comes from a man younger than 45 in good health and CMV-seropositive.

The gene calls are TRBV6-5 and TRBJ2-3; possible D gene TRBD2, 6 bases. This CDR3 spans 14 amino acids. The germline gives CDR1 MNHEY, CDR2 SVGAGI. Deletions cut 0 bases from V and 5 bases from J, with 9 bases between. The CDR3 coding sequence is TGTGCCAGCAGTTACTCGATCGGGGGAGATACGCAGTATTTT. Amino acid sequence: CASSYSIGGDTQYF.

Turning to this clone: Germline is not matched at one junction end, which may reflect a read error. The rearrangement uses TRBV27 and TRBJ1-2; a weak D match, TRBD1 (5 bases). Germline V gives CDR1 MNHEY, CDR2 SMNVEV (reference sequence). The CDR3 length is 16 residues. For the CDR3, the DNA is TGTGCCAGTAGTTTGAGCTCTGGGGGGGAATTCTATGGCTACACCTTC. Its translation is CASSLSSGGEFYGYTF.

This sequence joins TRBV27 and TRBJ1-1; weak D call: TRBD1 (6 bases). Germline assignment: CDR1 MNHEY and CDR2 SMNVEV (reference sequence). V lost 5 bases to trimming and J lost 3 bases, with 13 bases between them. This CDR3 contains 14 residues. CDR3 sequence (DNA): TGTGCCAGCAGTGATCAGGGGCTGTACACTGAAGCTTTCTTT. As protein: CASSDQGLYTEAFF.

The V call is TRBV19, the J call TRBJ2-1; 9 bases line up with TRBD2. The V segment lost 4 bases and the J segment 2 bases; nucleotides outside the gene matches: 6. Looked up from germline, CDR1 is LNHDA and CDR2 is SQIVND (reference sequence). The CDR3 totals 16 residues. CDR3 protein: CASSRAGGRTYNEQFF. CDR3 coding DNA: TGTGCCAGTAGTAGAGCGGGAGGAAGGACCTACAATGAGCAGTTCTTC. The whole variable domain, remainder taken from reference TRBV19 and TRBJ2-1, is DGGITQSPKYLFRKEGQNVTLSCEQNLNHDAMYWYRQDPGQGLRLIYYSQIVNDFQKGDIAEGYSVSREKKESFPLTVTSAQKNPTAFYLCASSRAGGRTYNEQFFGPGTRLTVL.

The gene calls are TRBV11-2 and TRBJ2-1, with 8 positions matching TRBD2. The CDR3 is 13 amino acids. Trimming at V came to 1 base and at J to 12 bases, leaving 5 bases not matched to a gene. The germline V gene has CDR1 SGHAT and CDR2 FQNNGV. CDR3 bases: TGTGCCAGCAGCTTAGCGGGGGGGGGATGGCAGTTCTTC. It yields the protein CASSLAGGGWQFF.

Only a few counts were recorded for this clone. The V and J genes are TRBV6-1 and TRBJ1-2, with 8 bases matching TRBD1. The V gene's germline CDR1 is MNHNS and CDR2 SASEGT. The CDR3 extends over 13 amino acids. The V segment lost 0 bases and the J segment 8 bases; nucleotides outside the gene matches: 2. Here the CDR3 DNA reads TGTGCCAGCAGTGAAGCGGGACAGGAAGGCTACACCTTC. This codes for CASSEAGQEGYTF.

The chain is built from TRBV6-4 and TRBJ2-3; 12 nucleotides match TRBD2. This CDR3 spans 15 amino acids. In germline, CDR1 is MRHNA, CDR2 SNTAGT. V lost 5 bases, J lost 1 base, and 1 base stayed unmatched. The CDR3 DNA is TGTGCCAGCAGTTCTAGCGGGGGGGGCACAGATACGCAGTATTTT. Translation: CASSSSGGGTDTQYF.

The chain employs TRBV27 and TRBJ2-3; 9 bases are shared with TRBD1. The CDR3 is 17 residues long. With 0 bases clipped from V and 5 bases from J, the junction kept 9 bases outside the gene matches. Germline V gene lookup returns CDR1 MNHEY and CDR2 SMNVEV (reference sequence). The chain's CDR3 is CASSLSIRTGAIDTQYF. The CDR3 DNA reads TGTGCCAGCAGTTTATCGATCAGGACAGGGGCTATAGATACGCAGTATTTT.

This clone occurred once. The genes are TRBV2 and TRBJ1-5; 7 nucleotides line up with TRBD1. V gave up 5 bases and J gave up 3 bases; unmatched junction bases: 4. The CDR3 totals 14 residues. Germline V CDR1 and CDR2: SNHLY, FYNNEI. The CDR3 DNA is TGTGCCAGCAGTCGACAGGGATTCAATCAGCCCCAGCATTTT. This translates into CASSRQGFNQPQHF.

The rearrangement uses TRBV5-1 and TRBJ1-3, with 9 nucleotides matching TRBD1. This CDR3 contains 15 residues. Germline trimming cut 6 bases from V and 4 bases from J; bases unmatched to any gene: 8. The germline V gene has CDR1 SGHRS and CDR2 YFSETQ. CDR3 in DNA: TGCGCCAGCAACACCCGGACAGGGGAAGGAAACACCATATATTTT. Amino acid sequence: CASNTRTGEGNTIYF.

The rearrangement joins TRBV14 to TRBJ2-1, with a tentative D call TRBD2 (6 bases). This CDR3 contains 16 residues. Between the trimmed V and J ends, which lost 0 bases and 6 bases, there was a span of 15 bases. Germline loops: CDR1 SGHDN, CDR2 FVKESK. The CDR3 sequence: CASSQDAGWPINEQFF. The CDR3, as DNA: TGTGCCAGCAGCCAAGATGCGGGGTGGCCCATCAATGAGCAGTTCTTC.

The chain combines TRBV7-6 with TRBJ2-7; no reliable D call. V dropped 5 bases and J dropped 3 bases, with 11 bases sitting between them. This CDR3 comprises 13 residues. From germline, CDR1 is SGHVS and CDR2 FNYEAQ. The CDR3 sequence: CASSPNPGYEQYF. The CDR3 DNA sequence: TGTGCCAGCAGCCCCAATCCAGGCTACGAGCAGTACTTC.

This chain links TRBV7-8 with TRBJ2-7, with a tentative D call TRBD2 (5 bases). Germline loops: CDR1 SGHVS, CDR2 FQNEAQ. The germline V and J ends were trimmed by 1 base and 4 bases, with 8 bases remaining between them. This CDR3 region has 13 residues. The CDR3 DNA is TGTGCCAGCAGCTTAGTCCCGGGGTACGAGCAGTACTTC. Protein product: CASSLVPGYEQYF.

This clone occurred a few times. The chain has TRBV30 and TRBJ1-1, with a possible D match to TRBD1 (5 bases). This CDR3 is 11 amino acids long. Germline V gene data show CDR1 as GTSNPN and CDR2 as SVGIG (reference sequence). Trimming left V 1 base short and J 8 bases short, with 8 bases between. The CDR3 region is CAWSDRREAFF. Here the CDR3 DNA reads TGTGCCTGGAGTGACAGGCGCGAAGCTTTCTTT.

The CDR3 protein is CASGAGPQETQYF. CDR3 DNA sequence: TGTGCTAGTGGTGCGGGACCCCAAGAGACCCAGTACTTC. The V gene is TRBV12-5, the J gene TRBJ2-5; D is possibly TRBD2 (6 bases). The ends were cut back, 5 bases at V and 1 base at J, with 8 bases in the middle. This CDR3 spans 13 amino acids. The germline CDR1 and CDR2 sequences are LGHNT and FRNRAP.

The rearrangement uses TRBV15 and TRBJ2-7, with D possibly being TRBD2 (5 bases). The V gene lost 0 bases and the J gene lost 4 bases, with 13 bases spanning the gap. Germline-derived CDR1 and CDR2 are LNHNV and YYDKDF (reference sequence). The CDR3 totals 15 residues. The CDR3 loop is CATSRDQLARYEQYF. For the CDR3, the DNA is TGTGCCACCAGCAGAGATCAGCTAGCTCGGTACGAGCAGTACTTC.

The chain recombines TRBV6-1 with TRBJ2-7, with 10 positions matching TRBD2. The germline V gene encodes CDR1 MNHNS and CDR2 SASEGT. This CDR3 is 13 amino acids long. V gave up 7 bases and J gave up 4 bases; unmatched junction bases: 4. The CDR3 region is CASNLAGVYEQYF. CDR3 nucleotide sequence: TGTGCCAGCAACCTAGCGGGAGTTTACGAGCAGTACTTC.

The gene calls are TRBV7-9 and TRBJ2-7, with TRBD2 matching over 13 bases. Germline-derived CDR1 and CDR2 are SEHNR and FQNEAQ (reference sequence). The CDR3 sequence is 18 residues long. V trimming: 4 bases; J trimming: 2 bases; junction bases outside the gene matches: 11. In DNA, the CDR3 is TGTGCCAGCAGCTGGAGCCAACCGGGACTAGCGGGGACCTACGAGCAGTACTTC. Translation: CASSWSQPGLAGTYEQYF.